These 15 T cell receptor beta chains came from one sample sequenced in a study of cytomegalovirus exposure and HLA in healthy donors (dated by TCRdb to about 2017). The protocol used for the library was the immunoSEQ multiplex PCR assay. TCRdb carries this immuneACCESS record with in-frame sequences only. Its versions omit some clonotypes, under half of them owing to an unresolved V gene in the studies checked, with the rest unexplained. The sample table lists roughly 120,000 clones, roughly 88% of them with a count of one. Together, the top ten hold about 1.7% of the sample. The sample comprised PBMCs. The receptors shown here come from a young man in good health and CMV-seronegative.

The gene calls are TRBV5-4 and TRBJ1-3, with a weak D call TRBD1 (6 bases). The CDR3 is 14 amino acids. Germline-derived CDR1 and CDR2 are SGHNT and YYREEE (reference sequence). The V end lost 9 bases, the J end lost 2 bases, and 15 bases lay between the germline ends. The CDR3 loop is CATLARDTGNTIYF. The CDR3 DNA follows: TGTGCCACTCTAGCACGGGACACTGGAAACACCATATATTTT.

In this sample, this clone turned up once. This chain joins TRBV7-9 and TRBJ1-3, with D possibly being TRBD1 (5 bases). Germline assignment: CDR1 SEHNR and CDR2 FQNEAQ (reference sequence). Deletions cut 1 base from V and 2 bases from J, with 9 bases between. The CDR3 loop spans 15 amino acids. CDR3 nucleotides: TGTGCCAGCAGCTTAGTTTCAGGGACTGGAAACACCATATATTTT. This translates into CASSLVSGTGNTIYF.

The chain combines TRBV6-6 with TRBJ2-4, with TRBD1 matching over 7 bases. Germline CDR1 is MNHNY and CDR2 is SVGAGI (reference sequence). The CDR3 has 16 residues. Unmatched junction bases numbered 8, after V lost 6 bases and J lost 0 bases. The CDR3 reads CASSKGTELAKNIQYF. DNA of the CDR3: TGTGCCAGCAGCAAGGGGACAGAACTAGCCAAAAACATTCAGTACTTC.

The chain employs TRBV15 and TRBJ2-2; 7 nucleotides line up with TRBD1. Per the germline V gene, CDR1 is LNHNV and CDR2 is YYDKDF (reference sequence). Trimming at V came to 8 bases and at J to 7 bases, leaving 7 bases not matched to a gene. CDR3 length: 13 amino acids. CDR3 sequence (DNA): TGTGCCACCGAAGGGGGCTACGGCGGGGAGCTGTTTTTT. As protein: CATEGGYGGELFF. Full variable domain (missing parts from reference TRBV15 and TRBJ2-2): DAMVIQNPRYQVTQFGKPVTLSCSQTLNHNVMYWYQQKSSQAPKLLFHYYDKDFNNEADTPDNFQSRRPNTSFCFLDIRSPGLGDTAMYLCATEGGYGGELFFGEGSRLTVL.

V usage is TRBV5-6 and J usage is TRBJ1-4, with 9 nucleotides matching TRBD1. V shed 1 base and J 5 bases; nucleotides not matched to a gene: 0. CDR3 length equals 14 residues. Germline values: CDR1 SGHDT, CDR2 YYEEEE. In nucleotides, the CDR3 is TGTGCCAGCAGCTTGACAGGGGGCAATGAAAAACTGTTTTTT. Amino acids: CASSLTGGNEKLFF.

The rearrangement joins TRBV7-2 to TRBJ2-3; 14 nucleotides align to TRBD2. The CDR3 extends over 15 amino acids. Germline V gives CDR1 SGHTA, CDR2 FQGNSA. V dropped 6 bases and J dropped 10; count of bases not matched to a gene: 9. The CDR3 region has the DNA TGTGCCAGCAGTAGACTAGCGGGGGGGGCCCCTGCGCAGTATTTT. As protein: CASSRLAGGAPAQYF.

This clone was recorded a few times. The gene calls are TRBV6-1 and TRBJ1-5, with TRBD1 identical over 9 bases. The CDR3 extends over 14 amino acids. Losses at the gene ends were 7 bases for V and 6 bases for J; bases not matched to a gene: 7. The germline V gene has CDR1 MNHNS and CDR2 SASEGT. This chain's CDR3 is CASTQGQGGQPQHF. CDR3 sequence (DNA): TGTGCCAGCACCCAGGGACAGGGAGGTCAGCCCCAGCATTTT.

The CDR3 region is CASSLSAGQETQYF. CDR3 nucleotides: TGCGCCAGCAGCCTTAGTGCAGGGCAAGAGACCCAGTACTTC. The chain links TRBV5-1 to TRBJ2-5; perhaps TRBD1 as D (5 bases). This CDR3 is 14 amino acids long. V was pared by 4 bases and J by 2 bases, with 12 bases between. From germline, CDR1 is SGHRS and CDR2 YFSETQ.

This chain joins TRBV19 and TRBJ1-1; no clear D gene. The V end lost 9 bases, the J end lost 4 bases, and 12 bases lay between the germline ends. The germline CDR1 and CDR2 sequences are LNHDA and SQIVND (reference sequence). This CDR3 contains 12 residues. The CDR3 loop is CASGWEGTEAFF. The DNA of the CDR3 is TGTGCCAGCGGGTGGGAGGGCACTGAAGCTTTCTTT.

V usage is TRBV7-9 and J usage is TRBJ1-5; possibly TRBD1 for D (5 bases). The V gene lost 4 bases and the J gene lost 2 bases, with 18 bases spanning the gap. The CDR3 contains 17 residues. Germline values: CDR1 SEHNR, CDR2 FQNEAQ (reference sequence). DNA for the CDR3: TGTGCCAGCAGCTCAGATGGCGGGACTCTTCGCAATCAGCCCCAGCATTTT. This gives the protein CASSSDGGTLRNQPQHF.

This chain connects TRBV18 to TRBJ1-1; D is undetermined. The CDR3 runs to 15 residues. V gave up 6 bases and J gave up 1 base, with 15 bases separating them. Germline-derived CDR1 and CDR2 are KGHSH and LQKENI. The CDR3 sequence is CASSPRPSGNTEAFF. CDR3 nucleotides: TGTGCCAGCTCCCCTCGCCCATCAGGGAACACTGAAGCTTTCTTT. Full variable domain (outside the CDR3, taken from reference TRBV18 and TRBJ1-1): NAGVMQNPRHLVRRRGQEARLRCSPMKGHSHVYWYRQLPEEGLKFMVYLQKENIIDESGMPKERFSAEFPKEGPSILRIQQVVRGDSAAYFCASSPRPSGNTEAFFGQGTRLTVV.

This clone was observed once. The chain couples TRBV11-2 to TRBJ1-2; the match to TRBD1 covers 8 bases. CDR1 and CDR2 from the germline V gene are SGHAT and FQNNGV. The CDR3 is 14 amino acids. Trimming at V came to 1 base and at J to 7 bases, leaving 5 bases not matched to a gene. This CDR3 reads CASSLGSGGIGYTF. The CDR3 DNA follows: TGTGCCAGCAGCTTAGGGTCAGGGGGCATTGGCTACACCTTC.

The chain employs TRBV2 and TRBJ1-2; D may be TRBD1 (6 bases). V lost 4 bases, J lost 2 bases, and 11 bases lay in between. The CDR3 is made up of 14 amino acids. CDR1 and CDR2 (germline): SNHLY, FYNNEI. The CDR3 here is CASSVQGWNYGYTF. CDR3 nucleotides: TGTGCCAGCAGTGTACAGGGTTGGAACTATGGCTACACCTTC. Full variable domain (missing parts from reference TRBV2 and TRBJ1-2): EPEVTQTPSHQVTQMGQEVILRCVPISNHLYFYWYRQILGQKVEFLVSFYNNEISEKSEIFDDQFSVERPDGSNFTLKIRSTKLEDSAMYFCASSVQGWNYGYTFGSGTRLTVV.

This clone was found once. V usage is TRBV28 and J usage is TRBJ2-3, with D hard to call. This CDR3 comprises 15 residues. CDR1 is MDHEN, CDR2 SYDVKM, per germline. Trimming took off 3 bases at V and 5 bases at J, with 15 bases between the two ends. CDR3: CASSLPRQTGDTQYF. CDR3 in DNA: TGTGCCAGCAGTTTGCCTCGGCAGACTGGAGATACGCAGTATTTT.

V gene TRBV29-1 combines with J gene TRBJ1-2, with D possibly being TRBD1 (5 bases). Trimming removed 7 bases from V and 5 bases from J, with 17 bases in between. Germline V gene data show CDR1 as SQVTM and CDR2 as ANQGSEA. This CDR3 spans 13 amino acids. The CDR3: CSGGYTDSYGYTF. In DNA form, the CDR3 reads TGCAGCGGGGGATATACTGACAGTTATGGCTACACCTTC.